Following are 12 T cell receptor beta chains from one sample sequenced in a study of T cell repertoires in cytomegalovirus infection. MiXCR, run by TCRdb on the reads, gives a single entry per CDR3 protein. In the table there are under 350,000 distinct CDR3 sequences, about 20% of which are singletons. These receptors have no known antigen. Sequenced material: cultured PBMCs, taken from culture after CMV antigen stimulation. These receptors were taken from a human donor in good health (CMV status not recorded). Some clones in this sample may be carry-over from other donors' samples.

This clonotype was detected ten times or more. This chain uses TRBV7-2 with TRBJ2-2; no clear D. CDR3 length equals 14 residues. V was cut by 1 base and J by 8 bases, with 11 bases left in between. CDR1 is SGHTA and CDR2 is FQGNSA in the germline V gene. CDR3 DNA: TGTGCCAGCAGCTTAGATAAGGTTGCGGGGGAGCTGTTTTTT. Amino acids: CASSLDKVAGELFF.

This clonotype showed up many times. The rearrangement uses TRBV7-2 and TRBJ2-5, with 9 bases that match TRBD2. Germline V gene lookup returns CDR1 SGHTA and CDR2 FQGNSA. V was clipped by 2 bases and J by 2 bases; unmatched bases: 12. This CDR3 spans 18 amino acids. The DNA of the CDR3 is TGTGCCAGCAGCTTATCCGGGATAGCGGGAGTGGGACAAGAGACCCAGTACTTC. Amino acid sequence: CASSLSGIAGVGQETQYF.

CDR3 residues: CSVWTGGTEAFF. Written as DNA, the CDR3 is TGCAGCGTGTGGACAGGGGGCACTGAAGCTTTCTTT. The chain carries TRBV29-1 and TRBJ1-1, with 10 bases matching TRBD1. Germline assignment: CDR1 SQVTM and CDR2 ANQGSEA. J gave up 4 bases and V 6 bases, and 2 bases lay outside the gene matches. The CDR3 is made up of 12 amino acids.

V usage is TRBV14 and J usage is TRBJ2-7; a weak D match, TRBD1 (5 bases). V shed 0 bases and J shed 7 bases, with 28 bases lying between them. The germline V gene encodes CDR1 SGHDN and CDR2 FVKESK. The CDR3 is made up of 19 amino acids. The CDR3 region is CASSQDLRPGQGDTWEQYF. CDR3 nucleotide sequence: TGTGCCAGCAGCCAAGATTTACGCCCCGGACAAGGAGATACGTGGGAGCAGTACTTC.

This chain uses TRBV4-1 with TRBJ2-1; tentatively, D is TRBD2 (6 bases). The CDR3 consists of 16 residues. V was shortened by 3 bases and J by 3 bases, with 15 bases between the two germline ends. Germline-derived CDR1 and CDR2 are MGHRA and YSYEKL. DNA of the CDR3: TGCGCCAGCAGCCATCGTTCCGGAGGGTACTACAATGAGCAGTTCTTC. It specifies CASSHRSGGYYNEQFF.

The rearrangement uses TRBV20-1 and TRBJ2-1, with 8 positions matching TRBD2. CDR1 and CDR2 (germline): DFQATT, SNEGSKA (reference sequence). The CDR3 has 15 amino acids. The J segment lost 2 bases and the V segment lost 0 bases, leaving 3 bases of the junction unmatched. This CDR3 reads CSARDRGGAYNEQFF. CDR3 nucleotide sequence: TGCAGTGCTAGAGACCGGGGGGGGGCCTACAATGAGCAGTTCTTC.

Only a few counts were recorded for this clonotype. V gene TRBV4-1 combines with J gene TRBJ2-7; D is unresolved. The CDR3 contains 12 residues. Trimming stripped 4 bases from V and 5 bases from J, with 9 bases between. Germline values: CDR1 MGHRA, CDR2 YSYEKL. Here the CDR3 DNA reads TGCGCCAGCAGCCCCCCTCGACACGAGCAGTACTTC. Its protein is CASSPPRHEQYF.

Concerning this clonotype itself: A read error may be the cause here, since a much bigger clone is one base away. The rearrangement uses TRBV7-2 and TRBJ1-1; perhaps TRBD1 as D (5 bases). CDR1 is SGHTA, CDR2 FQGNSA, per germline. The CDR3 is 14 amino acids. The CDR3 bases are TGTGCCAGCAGCTGGGTGACAGCTAACACTGAAGATTTCTTT. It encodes CASSWVTANTEDFF.

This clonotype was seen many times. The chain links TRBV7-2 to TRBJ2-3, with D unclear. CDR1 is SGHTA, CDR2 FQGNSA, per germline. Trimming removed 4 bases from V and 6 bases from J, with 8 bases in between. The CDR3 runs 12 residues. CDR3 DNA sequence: TGTGCCAGCAGCTCCGGACCGGATACGCAGTATTTT. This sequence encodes CASSSGPDTQYF.

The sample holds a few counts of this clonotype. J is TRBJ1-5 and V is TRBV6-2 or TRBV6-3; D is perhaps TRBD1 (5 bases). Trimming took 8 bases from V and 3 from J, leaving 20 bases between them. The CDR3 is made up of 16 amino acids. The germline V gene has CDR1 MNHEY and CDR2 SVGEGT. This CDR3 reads CASGRGGRSYNQPQHF. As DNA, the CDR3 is TGTGCCAGCGGAAGGGGAGGCCGGTCATACAATCAGCCCCAGCATTTT.

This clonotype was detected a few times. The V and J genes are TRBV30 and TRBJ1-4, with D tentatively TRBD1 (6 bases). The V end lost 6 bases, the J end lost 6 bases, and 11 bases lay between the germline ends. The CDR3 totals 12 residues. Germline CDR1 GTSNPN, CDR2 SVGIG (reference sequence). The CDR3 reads CACGQSDEKLFF. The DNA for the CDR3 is TGTGCCTGTGGACAGTCCGATGAAAAACTGTTTTTT.

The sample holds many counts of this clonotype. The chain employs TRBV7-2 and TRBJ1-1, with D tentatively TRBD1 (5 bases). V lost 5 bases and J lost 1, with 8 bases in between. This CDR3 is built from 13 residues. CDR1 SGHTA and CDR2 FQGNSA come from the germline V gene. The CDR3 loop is CASSRQGNTEAFF. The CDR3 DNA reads TGTGCCAGCAGCCGCCAGGGGAACACTGAAGCTTTCTTT.